Sequencing of this TCR beta chain was carried out in a study of T cells and copy number aberrations in small-cell lung cancer. Study observations and caveats: About 75-97.7% of tumor T-cell clones appeared in only one region. The study's sample size was small, so findings need validation.

The CDR3 spans 15 residues. Germline-derived CDR1 and CDR2 are MRHNA and SNTAGT. Between the trimmed V and J ends, which lost 0 bases and 8 bases, there was a span of 14 bases. A grid approach was used to sample three regions from each formalin-fixed paraffin-embedded tumor block. Details on this clone: Its antigen is still unknown.

Only in-frame clones appear in the TCRdb table, and some are missing; sequencing was by immunoSEQ multiplex PCR. This repertoire shows several thousand clones, around 77% found once; its top ten account for around 8.1%. The origin of this receptor is a middle-aged man with small cell lung cancer. Sample: tumor tissue. The V call is TRBV6-4, the J call TRBJ2-1; D is perhaps TRBD1 or TRBD2 (7 bases each). The CDR3 is CASSDSQGGIHEQFF. CDR3 DNA sequence: TGTGCCAGCAGTGACTCGCAGGGGGGGATTCATGAGCAGTTCTTC.